Detailed here is one T cell receptor beta chain. Its antigen is currently unknown. Using about 190 ng DNA, 30,000 or so T cell genomes, the sorted-subset replicate PCRs were run. The method was immunoSEQ multiplex PCR; TCRdb's version includes in-frame clones alone and lacks a portion of them. Of 2,100,000 or so clones listed, around 95% are singletons. This entry belongs to a study of shared clonotypes between healthy human individuals. This CDR3 has 16 residues. CDR1 SGDLS and CDR2 YYNGEE come from the germline V gene. V was clipped by 3 bases and J by 5 bases, with 19 bases between them. Study findings and constraints: On the whole, naive subsets had larger estimated richness than memory subsets had. The sole specimen, blood, was sampled, and tissue repertoires likely differ. Relative to their counterparts shared across all four donors, non-shared clonotypes exhibited diminished generation probabilities.

The TCR sequence derives from a man aged 18 to 35 in good health. The V gene is TRBV9, the J gene TRBJ2-3; D is tentatively TRBD1 or TRBD2 (5 bases each). Sequencing was done on a sample of naive CD4+ T cells sorted from blood. Subset reported: CD45RA+ positively selected. The CDR3 nucleotides are TGTGCCAGCAGCGAGGGAACCCGGGACGATCGAGATACGCAGTATTTT. Translation gives CASSEGTRDDRDTQYF.